These 3 T cell receptor beta chains were sequenced from one sample in a study of CD8 T cells in Susac syndrome. RNA totalling about 0.45 to 1 ug underwent reverse transcription with random hexamers. MiXCR, applied by TCRdb to the immunoSEQ multiplex PCR reads, yields one record per CDR3 protein. The sample lists some 300,000 distinct CDR3 sequences, about 88% occurring once. What was sequenced was CD8+ T cells from PBMCs. These receptors all come from a human donor with multiple sclerosis.

The V and J genes are TRBV3-1 and TRBJ2-7; TRBD2 matches at 8 bases. Germline assignment: CDR1 LGHDT and CDR2 YNNKEL (reference sequence). V lost 4 bases, J lost 4 bases, and 6 bases stayed unmatched. The CDR3 covers 14 residues. The CDR3 loop reads CASSPLAALYEQYF. CDR3 coding DNA: TGTGCCAGCAGCCCACTAGCGGCGCTTTACGAGCAGTACTTC.

The V and J genes are TRBV7-2 and TRBJ2-7; tentatively, D is TRBD2 (6 bases). V shed 5 bases and J shed 3 bases, with 14 bases lying between them. Germline CDR1 and CDR2: SGHTA and FQGNSA. This CDR3 contains 14 residues. The CDR3 loop reads CASSPRDWGYEQYF. Written as DNA, the CDR3 is TGTGCCAGCAGCCCCCGGGACTGGGGCTACGAGCAGTACTTC.

This clonotype was recorded only once. The gene calls are TRBV27 and TRBJ2-5; maybe TRBD1 (6 bases). The germline V gene encodes CDR1 MNHEY and CDR2 SMNVEV (reference sequence). Trimming pared 0 bases from V and 3 bases from J, leaving 20 bases between. The CDR3 is 18 residues long. The DNA of the CDR3 is TGTGCCAGCAGTTTATCGGCTCTTCTCGGGACACAAAAAGAGACCCAGTACTTC. This gives the protein CASSLSALLGTQKETQYF.